These 23 T cell receptor beta chains were sequenced from one sample in a study of cytomegalovirus exposure and HLA in healthy donors. PCR was performed using 60 Vbeta and 13 Jbeta primers. The assay was immunoSEQ multiplex PCR, and TCRdb's table has in-frame clones only and misses some. Here the sample spans approximately 100,000 clones, about 80% being singletons. Sequencing was done on a sample of PBMCs. Receptors were obtained from a female donor in good health and CMV-seropositive.

V and J are TRBV2 and TRBJ1-2; TRBD1 matches at 7 bases. This CDR3 comprises 13 residues. Germline V CDR1 and CDR2: SNHLY, FYNNEI. V shed 6 bases and J 6 bases; nucleotides not matched to a gene: 7. The CDR3 sequence: CASRYRGMNGYTF. For the CDR3, the DNA is TGTGCCAGCAGGTACAGGGGAATGAATGGCTACACCTTC.

The V call is TRBV19, the J call TRBJ2-7; D may be TRBD1 (7 bases). CDR3 size: 14 residues. V was clipped by 4 bases and J by 3 bases, with 13 bases between them. CDR1 is LNHDA and CDR2 is SQIVND in the germline V gene (reference sequence). The CDR3 sequence is CASSRYRGGYEQYF. In DNA form, the CDR3 reads TGTGCCAGTAGTAGGTACAGGGGAGGCTACGAGCAGTACTTC.

Written as DNA, the CDR3 is TGTGCCAGCAGCTCTCCGGGACACTTGAACACTGAAGCTTTCTTT. This codes for CASSSPGHLNTEAFF. The rearrangement joins TRBV7-2 to TRBJ1-1, with TRBD1 as a possible D gene (6 bases). Germline values: CDR1 SGHTA, CDR2 FQGNSA. This CDR3 comprises 15 residues. Trimming removed 4 bases from V and 0 bases from J, with 12 bases in between.

This chain links TRBV19 with TRBJ2-7, with TRBD2 matching 8 bases. The CDR3 runs to 14 residues. Germline V lookup: CDR1 LNHDA, CDR2 SQIVND (reference sequence). J lost 3 bases, V lost 5 bases, and 6 bases had no gene match. The CDR3: CASSLSGSGYEQYF. DNA of the CDR3: TGTGCCAGTAGTCTGAGCGGGAGTGGCTACGAGCAGTACTTC.

This clone appeared a single time. The chain couples TRBV9 to TRBJ1-1; 8 bases agree with TRBD1. Germline V gives CDR1 SGDLS, CDR2 YYNGEE. CDR3 size: 14 residues. V was clipped by 4 bases and J by 7 bases; unmatched bases: 9. The DNA of the CDR3 is TGTGCCAGCAGCCCAACAACAGGGGGGATTGAAGCTTTCTTT. Its protein is CASSPTTGGIEAFF.

CDR3 protein: CSAQVYQPQHF. The CDR3 nucleotides are TGCAGCGCCCAGGTTTACCAGCCCCAGCATTTT. This chain uses TRBV29-1 with TRBJ1-5, with D hard to call. The CDR3 runs 11 residues. Germline loops: CDR1 SQVTM, CDR2 ANQGSEA. With 7 bases removed from V and 7 bases from J, the gap between germline ends came to 11 bases.

The rearrangement joins TRBV19 to TRBJ1-1; TRBD1 matches at 8 bases. This CDR3 region has 12 residues. The J segment lost 5 bases and the V segment lost 7 bases, leaving 3 bases of the junction unmatched. Germline CDR1 LNHDA, CDR2 SQIVND (reference sequence). CDR3 sequence: CASMQGATEAFF. For the CDR3, the DNA is TGTGCCAGTATGCAGGGGGCAACTGAAGCTTTCTTT. Full variable domain (outside the CDR3, taken from reference TRBV19 and TRBJ1-1): DGGITQSPKYLFRKEGQNVTLSCEQNLNHDAMYWYRQDPGQGLRLIYYSQIVNDFQKGDIAEGYSVSREKKESFPLTVTSAQKNPTAFYLCASMQGATEAFFGQGTRLTVV.

V and J are TRBV4-1 and TRBJ1-2, with D maybe TRBD1 (6 bases). Trimming pared 4 bases from V and 6 bases from J, leaving 15 bases between. This CDR3 region has 14 residues. Germline V gene data show CDR1 as MGHRA and CDR2 as YSYEKL. CDR3 coding DNA: TGCGCCAGCAGCCCCGCGGCAGGGGAGAATGGCTACACCTTC. This encodes CASSPAAGENGYTF.

The chain carries TRBV19 and TRBJ2-1; the match to TRBD2 covers 8 bases. Germline CDR1 LNHDA, CDR2 SQIVND (reference sequence). The CDR3 is 18 amino acids. J lost 0 bases, V lost 5 bases, and 12 bases had no gene match. CDR3 sequence (DNA): TGTGCCAGTAGTTCTGCGGCGGGGGGCCCTGCCTCCTACAATGAGCAGTTCTTC. Translation: CASSSAAGGPASYNEQFF.

The chain couples TRBV2 to TRBJ2-3, with a possible D match to TRBD2 (5 bases). The germline CDR1 and CDR2 sequences are SNHLY and FYNNEI. There are 15 residues in the CDR3. V was trimmed by 8 bases and J by 2 bases, leaving 17 bases between them. Here the CDR3 reads CASASDFTFTDTQYF. The CDR3 DNA is TGTGCCAGCGCTTCGGACTTCACCTTCACAGATACGCAGTATTTT.

This clone was found a few times. This chain uses TRBV29-1 with TRBJ1-4, with a possible D match to TRBD1 (5 bases). V lost 6 bases and J 4 bases, leaving 12 bases between the germline ends. Looked up from germline, CDR1 is SQVTM and CDR2 is ANQGSEA. This CDR3 is built from 13 residues. CDR3 bases: TGCAGCGTCGGGCGGGACTTTAATGAAAAACTGTTTTTT. Translating gives CSVGRDFNEKLFF.

This clone has a handful of counts. The CDR3 nucleotides read TGTGCCAGCAGCTTGGTAGGCGGGGAGGAAAAACTGTTTTTT. Translated, it gives CASSLVGGEEKLFF. The chain joins TRBV5-8 to TRBJ1-4; D is uncertain. This CDR3 region has 14 residues. V lost 0 bases and J 8 bases, leaving 11 bases between the germline ends. Germline CDR1 SGHTS, CDR2 YDEGEE.

V usage is TRBV2 and J usage is TRBJ2-7; D is possibly TRBD2 (5 bases). The length of the CDR3 is 14 residues. The V end was cut by 8 bases, the J end by 1 base, with 15 bases between. Germline-derived CDR1 and CDR2 are SNHLY and FYNNEI. CDR3: CASLREESSYEQYF. The CDR3 coding sequence is TGTGCCAGCCTTCGGGAAGAGTCTTCCTACGAGCAGTACTTC.

J is TRBJ1-2 and V is TRBV19; 8 bases fit TRBD1. Germline CDR1 and CDR2: LNHDA and SQIVND (reference sequence). This CDR3 region has 16 residues. Trimming cost V 2 bases and J 3 bases; bases outside gene matches: 8. The CDR3 DNA reads TGTGCCAGTAGTATAAGAGGACAGGGATTGGACTATGGCTACACCTTC. As protein: CASSIRGQGLDYGYTF.

The chain links TRBV7-2 to TRBJ1-1, with TRBD1 identical over 10 bases. V was pared by 6 bases and J by 1 base, with 5 bases of the junction left unmatched. Germline CDR1 reads SGHTA; CDR2 reads FQGNSA. The CDR3 spans 15 residues. The CDR3 here is CASSRQGASNTEAFF. Here the CDR3 DNA reads TGTGCCAGCAGTCGACAGGGGGCGTCGAACACTGAAGCTTTCTTT.

This clone has a count of ten or more. This sequence joins TRBV5-6 and TRBJ1-1; the D gene is possibly TRBD1 (5 bases). Trimming took 2 bases from V and 8 from J, leaving 10 bases between them. The CDR3 has 12 residues. CDR1 and CDR2 from the germline V gene are SGHDT and YYEEEE. The chain's CDR3 is CASSFGGNEAFF. CDR3 in DNA: TGTGCCAGCAGCTTCGGGGGGAACGAAGCTTTCTTT.

The chain has TRBV4-1 and TRBJ2-2; D perhaps matches TRBD2 (6 bases). V was clipped by 1 base and J by 9 bases, with 9 bases between them. The germline CDR1 and CDR2 sequences are MGHRA and YSYEKL. The CDR3 is made up of 13 amino acids. CDR3 residues: CASSQVGGWELFF. CDR3 coding DNA: TGCGCCAGCAGCCAAGTCGGGGGATGGGAGCTGTTTTTT.

This chain connects TRBV18 to TRBJ2-3; TRBD2 matches at 8 bases. The junction had 3 bases not matched to a gene; V was cut back by 3 bases and J by 1 base. Germline V gene sequence: CDR1 KGHSH, CDR2 LQKENI. The CDR3 has 15 amino acids. The CDR3 spells CASSPETSGTDTQYF. The CDR3 region has the DNA TGTGCCAGCTCACCTGAGACTAGCGGCACAGATACGCAGTATTTT.

This clone showed up just once. The CDR3 region has the DNA TGTGCCAGCAGTTCAGGGGGCGGGGAAAAACTGTTTTTT. Its protein is CASSSGGGEKLFF. This chain joins TRBV6-1 and TRBJ1-4; TRBD1 agrees at 8 bases. The germline V gene has CDR1 MNHNS and CDR2 SASEGT. The CDR3 sequence is 13 residues long. V lost 5 bases to trimming and J lost 8 bases; unmatched junction nucleotides: 4.

The chain recombines TRBV4-1 with TRBJ2-7, with TRBD1 matching 9 bases. The V gene's germline CDR1 is MGHRA and CDR2 YSYEKL. CDR3 size: 15 residues. Trimming at V came to 4 bases and at J to 3 bases, leaving 7 bases not matched to a gene. CDR3 region: CASSPLHRGRYEQYF. The CDR3 bases are TGCGCCAGCAGCCCCCTCCACAGGGGGCGCTACGAGCAGTACTTC.

This clone has just a few counts. V is TRBV5-4 and J is TRBJ1-2; perhaps TRBD1 as D (6 bases). This CDR3 spans 15 amino acids. V was trimmed by 0 bases and J by 2 bases, leaving 11 bases between them. Germline V lookup: CDR1 SGHNT, CDR2 YYREEE (reference sequence). This CDR3 is CASSLGMGANYGYTF. CDR3 nucleotides: TGTGCCAGCAGCTTGGGGATGGGGGCAAACTATGGCTACACCTTC.

This clone came up a few times. J is TRBJ1-3 and V is TRBV19; D not certain. With 9 bases removed from V and 2 bases from J, the gap between germline ends came to 20 bases. Germline V gene lookup returns CDR1 LNHDA and CDR2 SQIVND (reference sequence). The CDR3 totals 16 residues. The CDR3 coding sequence is TGTGCCAGCGCTCTTCGCCACCTGAGGCCTGGAAACACCATATATTTT. Translation: CASALRHLRPGNTIYF.

The gene calls are TRBV7-8 and TRBJ1-5, with a possible D match to TRBD1 (5 bases). The germline gives CDR1 SGHVS, CDR2 FQNEAQ. Trimming cost V 1 base and J 5 bases, with 9 bases left between them. CDR3 length: 14 residues. This chain's CDR3 is CASSLGGGDQPQHF. The CDR3 nucleotides read TGTGCCAGCAGCTTAGGGGGAGGGGATCAGCCCCAGCATTTT.